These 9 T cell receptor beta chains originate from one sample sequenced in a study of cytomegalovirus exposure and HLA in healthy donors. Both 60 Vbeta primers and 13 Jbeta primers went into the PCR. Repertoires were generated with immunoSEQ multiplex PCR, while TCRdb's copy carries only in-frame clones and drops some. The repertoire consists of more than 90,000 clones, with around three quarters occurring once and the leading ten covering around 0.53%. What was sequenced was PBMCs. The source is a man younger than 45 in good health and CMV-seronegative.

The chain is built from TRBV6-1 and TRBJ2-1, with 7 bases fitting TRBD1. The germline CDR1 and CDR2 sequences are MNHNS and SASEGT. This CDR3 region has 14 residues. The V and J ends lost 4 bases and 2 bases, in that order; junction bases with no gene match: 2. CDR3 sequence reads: CASSGGQTYNEQFF. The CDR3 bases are TGTGCCAGCAGTGGGGGACAGACCTACAATGAGCAGTTCTTC.

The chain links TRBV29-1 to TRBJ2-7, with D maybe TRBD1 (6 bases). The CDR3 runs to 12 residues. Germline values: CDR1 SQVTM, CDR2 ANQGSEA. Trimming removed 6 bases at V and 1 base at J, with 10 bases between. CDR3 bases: TGCAGCGTCGAGGGGACATCCTACGAGCAGTACTTC. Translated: CSVEGTSYEQYF.

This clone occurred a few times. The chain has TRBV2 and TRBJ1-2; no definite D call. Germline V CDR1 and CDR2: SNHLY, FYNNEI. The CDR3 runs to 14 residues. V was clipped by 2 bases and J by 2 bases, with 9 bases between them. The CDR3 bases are TGTGCCAGCAGTGAAAATGGCCCCAACTATGGCTACACCTTC. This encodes CASSENGPNYGYTF.

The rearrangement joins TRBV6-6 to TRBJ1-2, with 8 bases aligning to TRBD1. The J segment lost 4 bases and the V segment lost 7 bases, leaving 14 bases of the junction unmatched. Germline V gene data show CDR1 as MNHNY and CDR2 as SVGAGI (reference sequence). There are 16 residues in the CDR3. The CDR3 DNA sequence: TGTGCCAGCACCACGTCTGGGACAGGTCCTTCCTATGGCTACACCTTC. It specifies CASTTSGTGPSYGYTF.

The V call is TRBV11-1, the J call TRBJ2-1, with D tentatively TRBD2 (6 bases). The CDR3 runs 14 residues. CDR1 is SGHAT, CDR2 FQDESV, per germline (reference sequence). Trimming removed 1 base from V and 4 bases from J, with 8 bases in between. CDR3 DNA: TGTGCCAGCAGCTTAGAGGCGGGATACAATGAGCAGTTCTTC. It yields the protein CASSLEAGYNEQFF.

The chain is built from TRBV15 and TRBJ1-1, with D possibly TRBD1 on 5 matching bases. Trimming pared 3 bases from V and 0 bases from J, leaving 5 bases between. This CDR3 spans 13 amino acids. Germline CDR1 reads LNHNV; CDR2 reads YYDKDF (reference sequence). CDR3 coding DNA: TGTGCCACCAGCAGCAGGGTGAACACTGAAGCTTTCTTT. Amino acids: CATSSRVNTEAFF.

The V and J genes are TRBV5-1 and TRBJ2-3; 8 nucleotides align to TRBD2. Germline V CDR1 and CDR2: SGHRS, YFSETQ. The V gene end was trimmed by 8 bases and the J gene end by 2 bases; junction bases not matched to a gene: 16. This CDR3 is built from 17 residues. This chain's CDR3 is CARLKLISGGYTDTQYF. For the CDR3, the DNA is TGCGCCAGACTCAAGTTAATAAGCGGGGGATACACAGATACGCAGTATTTT. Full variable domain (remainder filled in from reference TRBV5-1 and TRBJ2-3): KAGVTQTPRYLIKTRGQQVTLSCSPISGHRSVSWYQQTPGQGLQFLFEYFSETQRNKGNFPGRFSGRQFSNSRSEMNVSTLELGDSALYLCARLKLISGGYTDTQYFGPGTRLTVL.

In DNA form, the CDR3 reads TGTGCCAGTAGTCGTAAGACACGTGCCTACTCTGGGGCCAACGTCCTGACTTTC. The encoded protein is CASSRKTRAYSGANVLTF. The rearrangement uses TRBV19 and TRBJ2-6; the D is unclear. V was clipped by 5 bases and J by 0 bases, with 17 bases between them. Looked up from germline, CDR1 is LNHDA and CDR2 is SQIVND (reference sequence). This CDR3 spans 18 amino acids. The complete variable domain, with remaining parts taken from reference TRBV19 and TRBJ2-6, reads DGGITQSPKYLFRKEGQNVTLSCEQNLNHDAMYWYRQDPGQGLRLIYYSQIVNDFQKGDIAEGYSVSREKKESFPLTVTSAQKNPTAFYLCASSRKTRAYSGANVLTFGAGSRLTVL.

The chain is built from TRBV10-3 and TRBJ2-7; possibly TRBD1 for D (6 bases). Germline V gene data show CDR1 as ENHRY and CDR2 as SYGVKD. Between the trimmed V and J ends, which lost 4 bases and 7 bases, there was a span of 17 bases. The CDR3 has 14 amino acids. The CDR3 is CAISVTTGKGEQYF. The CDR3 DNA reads TGTGCCATCAGTGTAACCACAGGGAAGGGAGAGCAGTACTTC.